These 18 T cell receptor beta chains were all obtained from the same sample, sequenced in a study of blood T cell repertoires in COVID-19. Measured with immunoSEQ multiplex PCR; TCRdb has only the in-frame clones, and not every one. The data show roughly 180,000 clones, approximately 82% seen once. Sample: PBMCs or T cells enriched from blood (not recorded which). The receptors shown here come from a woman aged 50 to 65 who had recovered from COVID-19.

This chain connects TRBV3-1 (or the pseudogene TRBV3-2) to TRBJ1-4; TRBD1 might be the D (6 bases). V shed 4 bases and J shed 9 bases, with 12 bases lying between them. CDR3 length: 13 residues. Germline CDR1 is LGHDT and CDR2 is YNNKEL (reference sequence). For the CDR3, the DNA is TGTGCCAGCAGCCTTGGGGGACATCAAAAACTGTTTTTT. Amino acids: CASSLGGHQKLFF.

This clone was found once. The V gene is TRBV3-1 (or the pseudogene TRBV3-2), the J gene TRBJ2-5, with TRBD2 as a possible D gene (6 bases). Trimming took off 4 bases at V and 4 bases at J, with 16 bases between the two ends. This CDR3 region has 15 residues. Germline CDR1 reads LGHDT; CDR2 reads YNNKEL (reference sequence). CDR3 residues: CASSPVGTVGETQYF. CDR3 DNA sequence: TGTGCCAGCAGCCCAGTTGGGACTGTGGGAGAGACCCAGTACTTC.

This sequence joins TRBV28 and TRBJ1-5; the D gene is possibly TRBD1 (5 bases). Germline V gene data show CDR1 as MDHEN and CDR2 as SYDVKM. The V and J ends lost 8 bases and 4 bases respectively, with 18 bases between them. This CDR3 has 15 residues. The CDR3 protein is CASAIKGRKNQPQHF. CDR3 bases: TGTGCCAGCGCTATAAAGGGGAGGAAAAATCAGCCCCAGCATTTT.

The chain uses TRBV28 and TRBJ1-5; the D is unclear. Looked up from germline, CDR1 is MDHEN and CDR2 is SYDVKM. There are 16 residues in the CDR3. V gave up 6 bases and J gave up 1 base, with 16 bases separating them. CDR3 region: CASSLQVYRSNQPQHF. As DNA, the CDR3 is TGTGCCAGCAGCCTCCAGGTTTATAGGAGCAATCAGCCCCAGCATTTT.

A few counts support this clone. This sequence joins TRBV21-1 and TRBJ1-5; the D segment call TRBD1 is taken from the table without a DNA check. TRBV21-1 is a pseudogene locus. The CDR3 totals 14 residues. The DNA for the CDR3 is TGTGCCAGCAGCAAACCGGACATTCATGAGTCCCAGCATTTT. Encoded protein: CASSKPDIHESQHF.

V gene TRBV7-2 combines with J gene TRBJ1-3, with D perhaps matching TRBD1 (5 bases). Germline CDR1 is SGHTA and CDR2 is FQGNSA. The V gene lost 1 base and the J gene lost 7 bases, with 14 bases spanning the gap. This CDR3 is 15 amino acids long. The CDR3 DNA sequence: TGTGCCAGCAGCTTAGACCCAGGGAAAGTCAACACCATATATTTT. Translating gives CASSLDPGKVNTIYF. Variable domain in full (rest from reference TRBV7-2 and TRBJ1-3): GAGVSQSPSNKVTEKGKDVELRCDPISGHTALYWYRQSLGQGLEFLIYFQGNSAPDKSGLPSDRFSAERTGGSVSTLTIQRTQQEDSAVYLCASSLDPGKVNTIYFGEGSWLTVV.

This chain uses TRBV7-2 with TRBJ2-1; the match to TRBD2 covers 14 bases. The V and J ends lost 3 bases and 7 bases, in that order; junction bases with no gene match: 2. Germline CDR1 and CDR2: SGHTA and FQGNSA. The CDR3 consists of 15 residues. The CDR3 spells CASSFGLAGGNEQFF. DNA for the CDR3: TGTGCCAGCAGCTTTGGACTAGCGGGGGGTAATGAGCAGTTCTTC.

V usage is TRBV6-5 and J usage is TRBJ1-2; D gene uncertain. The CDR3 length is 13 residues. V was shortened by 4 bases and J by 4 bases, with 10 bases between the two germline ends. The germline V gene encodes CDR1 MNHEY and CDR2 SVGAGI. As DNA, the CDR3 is TGTGCCAGCAGTTCCCCTGTCCTCTATGGCTACACCTTC. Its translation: CASSSPVLYGYTF.

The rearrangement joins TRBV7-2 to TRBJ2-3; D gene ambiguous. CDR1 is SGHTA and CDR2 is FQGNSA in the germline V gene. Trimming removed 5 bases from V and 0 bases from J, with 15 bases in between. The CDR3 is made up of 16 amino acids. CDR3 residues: CASSAQPGFSTDTQYF. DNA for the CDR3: TGTGCCAGCAGCGCCCAGCCCGGGTTTAGCACAGATACGCAGTATTTT.

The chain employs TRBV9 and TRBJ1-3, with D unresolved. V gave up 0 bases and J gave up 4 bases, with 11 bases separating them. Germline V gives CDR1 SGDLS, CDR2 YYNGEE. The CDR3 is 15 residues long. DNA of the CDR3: TGTGCCAGCAGCGTAGGTGCGTCCGGGGGAAACACCATATATTTT. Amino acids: CASSVGASGGNTIYF. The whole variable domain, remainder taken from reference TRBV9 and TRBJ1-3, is DSGVTQTPKHLITATGQRVTLRCSPRSGDLSVYWYQQSLDQGLQFLIQYYNGEERAKGNILERFSAQQFPDLHSELNLSSLELGDSALYFCASSVGASGGNTIYFGEGSWLTVV.

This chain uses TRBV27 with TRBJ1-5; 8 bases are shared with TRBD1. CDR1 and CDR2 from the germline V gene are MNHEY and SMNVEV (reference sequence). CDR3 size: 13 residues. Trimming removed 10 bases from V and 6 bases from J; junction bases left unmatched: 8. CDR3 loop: CATTGGRGQPQHF. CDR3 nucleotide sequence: TGTGCCACTACAGGGGGACGGGGTCAGCCCCAGCATTTT.

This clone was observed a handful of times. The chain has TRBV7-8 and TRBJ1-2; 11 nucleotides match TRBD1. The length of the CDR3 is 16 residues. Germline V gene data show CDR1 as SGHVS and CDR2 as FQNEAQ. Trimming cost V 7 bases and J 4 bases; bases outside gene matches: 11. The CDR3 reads CASTPIRTGGIYGYTF. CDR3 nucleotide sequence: TGTGCCAGCACCCCGATCAGGACAGGGGGCATCTATGGCTACACCTTC. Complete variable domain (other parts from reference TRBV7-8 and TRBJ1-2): GAGVSQSPRYKVAKRGQDVALRCDPISGHVSLFWYQQALGQGPEFLTYFQNEAQLDKSGLPSDRFFAERPEGSVSTLKIQRTQQEDSAVYLCASTPIRTGGIYGYTFGSGTRLTVV.

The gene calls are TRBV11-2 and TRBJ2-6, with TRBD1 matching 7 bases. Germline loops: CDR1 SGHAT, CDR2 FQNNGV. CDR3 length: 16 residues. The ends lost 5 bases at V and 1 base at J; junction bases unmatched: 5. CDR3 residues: CASSLIRGSGANVLTF. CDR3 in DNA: TGTGCCAGCAGCCTCATCAGGGGGTCTGGGGCCAACGTCCTGACTTTC. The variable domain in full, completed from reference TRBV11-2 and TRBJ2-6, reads EAGVAQSPRYKIIEKRQSVAFWCNPISGHATLYWYQQILGQGPKLLIQFQNNGVVDDSQLPKDRFSAERLKGVDSTLKIQPAKLEDSAVYLCASSLIRGSGANVLTFGAGSRLTVL.

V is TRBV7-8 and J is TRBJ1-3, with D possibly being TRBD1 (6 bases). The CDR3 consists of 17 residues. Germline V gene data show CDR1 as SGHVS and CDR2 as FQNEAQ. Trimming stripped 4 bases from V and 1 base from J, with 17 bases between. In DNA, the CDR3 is TGTGCCAGCAGCTCGCCCTTGGGAGGGGGTTCTGGAAACACCATATATTTT. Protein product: CASSSPLGGGSGNTIYF. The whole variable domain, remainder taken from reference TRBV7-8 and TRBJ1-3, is GAGVSQSPRYKVAKRGQDVALRCDPISGHVSLFWYQQALGQGPEFLTYFQNEAQLDKSGLPSDRFFAERPEGSVSTLKIQRTQQEDSAVYLCASSSPLGGGSGNTIYFGEGSWLTVV.

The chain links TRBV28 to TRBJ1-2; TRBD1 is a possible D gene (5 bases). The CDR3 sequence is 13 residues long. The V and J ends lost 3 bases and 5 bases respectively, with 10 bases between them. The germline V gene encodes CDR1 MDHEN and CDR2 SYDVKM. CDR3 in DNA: TGTGCCAGCAGTTTGGGCGCAGGGTATGGCTACACCTTC. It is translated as CASSLGAGYGYTF.

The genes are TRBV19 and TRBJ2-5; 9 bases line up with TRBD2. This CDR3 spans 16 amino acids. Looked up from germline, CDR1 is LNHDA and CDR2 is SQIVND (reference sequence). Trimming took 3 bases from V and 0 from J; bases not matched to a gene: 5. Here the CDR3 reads CASSIWPSGNQETQYF. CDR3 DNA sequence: TGTGCCAGTAGTATCTGGCCTAGCGGGAACCAAGAGACCCAGTACTTC. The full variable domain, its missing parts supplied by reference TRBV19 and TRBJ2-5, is DGGITQSPKYLFRKEGQNVTLSCEQNLNHDAMYWYRQDPGQGLRLIYYSQIVNDFQKGDIAEGYSVSREKKESFPLTVTSAQKNPTAFYLCASSIWPSGNQETQYFGPGTRLLVL.

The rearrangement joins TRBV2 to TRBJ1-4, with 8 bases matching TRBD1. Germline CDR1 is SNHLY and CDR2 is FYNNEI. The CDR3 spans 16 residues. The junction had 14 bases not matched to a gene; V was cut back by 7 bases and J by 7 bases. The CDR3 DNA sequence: TGTGCCAGCATTCCCAGGGGGCACGGGATGGGTGAAAAACTGTTTTTT. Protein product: CASIPRGHGMGEKLFF. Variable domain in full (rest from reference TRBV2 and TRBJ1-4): EPEVTQTPSHQVTQMGQEVILRCVPISNHLYFYWYRQILGQKVEFLVSFYNNEISEKSEIFDDQFSVERPDGSNFTLKIRSTKLEDSAMYFCASIPRGHGMGEKLFFGSGTQLSVL.

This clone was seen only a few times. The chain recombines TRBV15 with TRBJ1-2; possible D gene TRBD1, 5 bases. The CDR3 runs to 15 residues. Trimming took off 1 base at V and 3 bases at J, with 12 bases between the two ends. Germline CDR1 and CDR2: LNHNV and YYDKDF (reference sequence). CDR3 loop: CATSRAGAGDYGYTF. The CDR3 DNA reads TGTGCCACCAGCAGAGCCGGGGCGGGGGACTATGGCTACACCTTC.